This T cell receptor beta chain is from a study of blood T cell repertoires in COVID-19. Overall study context: COVID-19 samples collected from the United States, Italy and Spain covered acute and convalescent phases. T cells, B-cell-depleted T cells, or PBMCs provided the cDNA or gDNA that served as material.

Methods used by the authors: Cell counts per sample came from amplifying reference gene primers. Libraries were prepared by immunoSEQ multiplex PCR; TCRdb keeps only in-frame clonotypes and omits some of them. V, J and clone size reflect that table, while D and trimming were determined from the DNA. The table has roughly 80,000 clones, roughly four fifths seen once; the top ten hold just over 20%. V dropped 5 bases and J dropped 6 bases, with 24 bases sitting between them. This CDR3 contains 17 residues. Germline-derived CDR1 and CDR2 are LNHDA and SQIVND (reference sequence). The material sequenced was peripheral blood. This chain connects TRBV19 to TRBJ2-3; D may be TRBD2 (6 bases). The sequence derives from a human donor in a cohort sampled during active COVID-19. For the CDR3, the DNA is TGTGCCAGTAGTTCCTCGGGCGGGGAATTCAGGATCGATACGCAGTATTTT. Its translation: CASSSSGGEFRIDTQYF. Full variable domain (rest looked up from reference TRBV19 and TRBJ2-3): DGGITQSPKYLFRKEGQNVTLSCEQNLNHDAMYWYRQDPGQGLRLIYYSQIVNDFQKGDIAEGYSVSREKKESFPLTVTSAQKNPTAFYLCASSSSGGEFRIDTQYFGPGTRLTVL.